This T cell receptor (beta chain) stems from a study of cytomegalovirus exposure and HLA in healthy donors. Broader study findings: Among TCR sequences, most were rare, though some public TCRs appeared in many donors. Researchers reported in a later analysis that a missense DCLRE1C variant was tied to TCR beta V- and J-gene trimming. A later analysis associated some 16,000 TCR beta sequences with HLA alleles at a 0.05 false discovery rate.

It was with 60 Vbeta and 13 Jbeta primers that the PCR ran. The method was immunoSEQ multiplex PCR; TCRdb's version includes in-frame clones alone and lacks a portion of them. The sample lists some 97,000 clones, 65% to 75% occurring once. Turning to this clone: Its antigen is not known.

At the time of sampling, donors were nominally healthy, though unrecorded immune exposures were likely. The CDR3 has 14 residues. The germline V gene has CDR1 MNHNY and CDR2 SVGAGI (reference sequence). The ends were cut back, 8 bases at V and 3 bases at J, with 17 bases in the middle. What was sequenced was PBMCs. The sequence was collected from a woman between 18 and 29 years old in good health and CMV-seropositive. V gene TRBV6-6 combines with J gene TRBJ2-7; D may be TRBD2 (6 bases). The CDR3 nucleotides are TGTGCCAGCTCTAAGGGCGGGAATGTCTACGAGCAGTACTTC. It is translated as CASSKGGNVYEQYF.